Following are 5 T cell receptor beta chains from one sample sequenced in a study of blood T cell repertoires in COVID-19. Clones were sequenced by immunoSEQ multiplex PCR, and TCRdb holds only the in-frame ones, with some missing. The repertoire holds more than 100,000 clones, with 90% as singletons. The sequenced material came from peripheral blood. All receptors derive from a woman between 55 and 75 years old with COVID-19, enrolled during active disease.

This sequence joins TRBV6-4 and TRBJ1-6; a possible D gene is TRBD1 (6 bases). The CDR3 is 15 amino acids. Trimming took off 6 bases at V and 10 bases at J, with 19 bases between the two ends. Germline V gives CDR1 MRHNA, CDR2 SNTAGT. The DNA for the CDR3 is TGTGCCAGCAGGCGACAGGTTTCCCCATTATCACCCCTCCACTTT. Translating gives CASRRQVSPLSPLHF.

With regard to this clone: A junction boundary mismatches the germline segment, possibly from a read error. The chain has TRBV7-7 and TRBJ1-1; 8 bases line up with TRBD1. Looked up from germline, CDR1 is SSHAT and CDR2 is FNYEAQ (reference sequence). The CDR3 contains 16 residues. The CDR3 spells CASSPVGYRGDTEAFF. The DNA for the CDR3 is TGTGCTAGCAGCCCCGTAGGCTACAGGGGGGACACTGAAGCTTTCTTT.

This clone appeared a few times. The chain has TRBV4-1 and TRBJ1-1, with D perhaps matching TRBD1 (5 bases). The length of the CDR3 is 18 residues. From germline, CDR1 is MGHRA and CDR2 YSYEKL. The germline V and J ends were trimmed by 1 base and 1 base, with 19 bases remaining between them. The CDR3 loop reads CASSQAVGEGIGNTEAFF. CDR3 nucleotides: TGCGCCAGCAGCCAAGCGGTAGGGGAAGGTATTGGGAACACTGAAGCTTTCTTT.

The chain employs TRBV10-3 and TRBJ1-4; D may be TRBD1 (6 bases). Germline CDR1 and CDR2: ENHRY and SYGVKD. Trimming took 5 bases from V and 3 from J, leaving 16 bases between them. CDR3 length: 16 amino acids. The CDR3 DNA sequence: TGTGCCATCAGTCCCCAGAACAGGGTCTCTAATGAAAAACTGTTTTTT. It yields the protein CAISPQNRVSNEKLFF.

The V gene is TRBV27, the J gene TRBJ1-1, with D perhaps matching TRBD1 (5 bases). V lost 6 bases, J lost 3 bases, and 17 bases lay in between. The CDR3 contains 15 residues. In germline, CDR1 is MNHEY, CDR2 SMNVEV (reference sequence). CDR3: CASRNLRGGDTEAFF. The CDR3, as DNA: TGTGCCAGCAGGAATCTAAGGGGCGGAGACACTGAAGCTTTCTTT.